The 32 T cell receptor beta chains below come from one sample, sequenced in a study of blood T cell repertoires in COVID-19. Assay used: immunoSEQ multiplex PCR; TCRdb lists only in-frame clones, some missing. Of about 400,000 clones in the sample, 80% to 90% were seen once. The sequencing input was PBMCs or T cells enriched from blood (not recorded which). Receptors originate from a woman in her forties or fifties who had recovered from COVID-19.

The rearrangement joins TRBV4-3 to TRBJ1-1, with 7 bases fitting TRBD1. CDR1 and CDR2 from the germline V gene are LGHNA and YSLEER. The J segment lost 5 bases and the V segment lost 0 bases, leaving 9 bases of the junction unmatched. This CDR3 region has 16 residues. The CDR3 reads CASSQDFRGLRTEAFF. CDR3 DNA: TGCGCCAGCAGCCAAGATTTTAGGGGGCTGAGGACTGAAGCTTTCTTT.

This clone was observed once. The chain employs TRBV28 and TRBJ1-3; D call uncertain. V shed 2 bases and J shed 0 bases, with 8 bases lying between them. There are 15 residues in the CDR3. The germline V gene encodes CDR1 MDHEN and CDR2 SYDVKM. The CDR3 DNA reads as TGTGCCAGCAGTTTAGTACTGTCCTCTGGAAACACCATATATTTT. Translation gives CASSLVLSSGNTIYF. Looking up the rest from reference TRBV28 and TRBJ1-3 gives the full variable domain: DVKVTQSSRYLVKRTGEKVFLECVQDMDHENMFWYRQDPGLGLRLIYFSYDVKMKEKGDIPEGYSVSREKKERFSLILESASTNQTSMYLCASSLVLSSGNTIYFGEGSWLTVV.

The chain joins TRBV19 to TRBJ1-5; 7 bases are a match to TRBD1. This CDR3 spans 15 amino acids. J lost 6 bases, V lost 5 bases, and 10 bases had no gene match. Germline V CDR1 and CDR2: LNHDA, SQIVND (reference sequence). Here the CDR3 reads CASSHLRAGGQPQHF. Here the CDR3 DNA reads TGTGCCAGTAGTCACCTACGGGCAGGGGGTCAGCCCCAGCATTTT.

The chain links TRBV10-3 to TRBJ1-1; D not resolved. The CDR3 is 13 residues long. The V end lost 3 bases, the J end lost 0 bases, and 5 bases lay between the germline ends. From germline, CDR1 is ENHRY and CDR2 SYGVKD. This CDR3 is CAISDPLNTEAFF. The DNA for the CDR3 is TGTGCCATCAGTGATCCTTTGAACACTGAAGCTTTCTTT.

The V call is TRBV2, the J call TRBJ2-3; 10 positions match TRBD1. The V and J ends lost 10 bases and 4 bases, in that order; junction bases with no gene match: 8. CDR3 length: 14 amino acids. CDR1 SNHLY and CDR2 FYNNEI come from the germline V gene. CDR3 nucleotides: TGTGCCACTTCGGTGGGACAGGGGTCAGATACGCAGTATTTT. Translated, it gives CATSVGQGSDTQYF.

The CDR3 protein is CASKMGQGTYEQYF. The DNA for the CDR3 is TGTGCCAGCAAGATGGGACAGGGAACCTACGAGCAGTACTTC. This chain uses TRBV5-6 with TRBJ2-7; TRBD1 agrees at 9 bases. The CDR3 loop spans 14 amino acids. Germline-derived CDR1 and CDR2 are SGHDT and YYEEEE. With V trimmed by 6 bases and J by 2 bases, 6 bases remained unmatched.

The chain combines TRBV28 with TRBJ1-2; TRBD1 matches 9 bases. V was clipped by 6 bases and J by 3 bases; unmatched bases: 8. The CDR3 has 15 residues. Per germline, CDR1 MDHEN and CDR2 SYDVKM. The CDR3 loop reads CASSTGTGSHYGYTF. In nucleotides, the CDR3 is TGTGCCAGCAGCACCGGGACAGGGAGTCACTATGGCTACACCTTC.

V is TRBV2 and J is TRBJ1-2; D gene ambiguous. The ends were cut back, 1 base at V and 5 bases at J, with 8 bases in the middle. Germline CDR1 and CDR2: SNHLY and FYNNEI. CDR3 length: 13 residues. The CDR3 DNA reads TGTGCCAGCAGTGAAGGAGGTCTTTATGGCTACACCTTC. Translated: CASSEGGLYGYTF.

The chain employs TRBV2 and TRBJ1-2, with 9 nucleotides matching TRBD1. In germline, CDR1 is SNHLY, CDR2 FYNNEI. The ends lost 4 bases at V and 5 bases at J; junction bases unmatched: 14. This CDR3 spans 17 amino acids. CDR3 region: CASSAGTGLVWDYGYTF. CDR3 nucleotides: TGTGCCAGCAGTGCCGGGACAGGGCTCGTTTGGGATTATGGCTACACCTTC.

V gene TRBV27 combines with J gene TRBJ2-3, with 10 positions matching TRBD2. Per the germline V gene, CDR1 is MNHEY and CDR2 is SMNVEV (reference sequence). The CDR3 extends over 18 amino acids. The ends lost 3 bases at V and 2 bases at J; junction bases unmatched: 11. The CDR3 bases are TGTGCCAGCAGTTTTAGTTTGTCGACTAGCGGGTCCACAGATACGCAGTATTTT. Translation gives CASSFSLSTSGSTDTQYF.

CDR3: CASSVVDWGELFF. In nucleotides, the CDR3 is TGTGCCAGCAGCGTAGTAGACTGGGGGGAGCTGTTTTTT. The genes are TRBV9 and TRBJ2-2; no clear D. The CDR3 has 13 residues. V was pared by 0 bases and J by 8 bases, with 8 bases between. CDR1 SGDLS and CDR2 YYNGEE come from the germline V gene.

J is TRBJ1-5 and V is TRBV6-2 or TRBV6-3; no reliable D call. From germline, CDR1 is MNHEY and CDR2 SVGEGT. V was pared by 4 bases and J by 5 bases, with 27 bases between. The CDR3 spans 19 residues. Here the CDR3 DNA reads TGTGCCAGCAGTTCCCCAGTTGGACTCTCTCCAGTCCCGGATCAGCCCCAGCATTTT. Protein product: CASSSPVGLSPVPDQPQHF.

CDR3 region: CASSDRTVYEQYF. In DNA form, the CDR3 reads TGTGCCAGCAGCGATAGGACAGTGTACGAGCAGTACTTC. The chain is built from TRBV5-5 and TRBJ2-7; a weak D match, TRBD1 (6 bases). The V gene's germline CDR1 is SGHKS and CDR2 YYEKEE (reference sequence). V lost 4 bases and J 4 bases, leaving 12 bases between the germline ends. The CDR3 extends over 13 amino acids.

This sequence joins TRBV6-5 and TRBJ2-7; 9 bases fit TRBD1. This CDR3 comprises 13 residues. The V segment lost 5 bases and the J segment 4 bases; nucleotides outside the gene matches: 3. Germline CDR1 MNHEY, CDR2 SVGAGI. Here the CDR3 reads CASSPDRGYEQYF. Here the CDR3 DNA reads TGTGCCAGCAGTCCTGACAGGGGGTACGAGCAGTACTTC.

The sample holds one count of this clone. This chain joins TRBV15 and TRBJ2-7, with a tentative D call TRBD1 (6 bases). V dropped 6 bases and J dropped 2 bases, with 11 bases sitting between them. Germline CDR1 is LNHNV and CDR2 is YYDKDF (reference sequence). There are 13 residues in the CDR3. CDR3 sequence: CATSPGVTYEQYF. Written as DNA, the CDR3 is TGTGCCACCAGTCCAGGGGTAACCTACGAGCAGTACTTC.

This rearrangement joins TRBV27 to TRBJ2-7; unclear D gene. The V and J ends lost 5 bases and 2 bases respectively, with 7 bases between them. The CDR3 totals 12 residues. Germline loops: CDR1 MNHEY, CDR2 SMNVEV (reference sequence). The CDR3 coding sequence is TGTGCCAGCAGTGACACAGCCTACGAGCAGTACTTC. Its protein is CASSDTAYEQYF.

The genes are TRBV6-5 and TRBJ2-6; 7 nucleotides match TRBD1. CDR1 and CDR2 from the germline V gene are MNHEY and SVGAGI. The CDR3 contains 15 residues. V shed 6 bases, J shed 2 bases, and the junction held 4 bases outside the gene matches. DNA of the CDR3: TGTGCCAGCAGACAGGGGTTTGCTGGGGCCAACGTCCTGACTTTC. Its protein product is CASRQGFAGANVLTF.

J is TRBJ2-3 and V is TRBV7-2; 13 bases match TRBD2. Losses at the gene ends were 6 bases for V and 2 bases for J; bases not matched to a gene: 14. The length of the CDR3 is 19 residues. CDR1 and CDR2 (germline): SGHTA, FQGNSA. CDR3 bases: TGTGCCAGCAGTCCCGGACTAGCGGGGGTCCTAACCACCACAGATACGCAGTATTTT. This gives the protein CASSPGLAGVLTTTDTQYF.

V gene TRBV27 combines with J gene TRBJ1-2; D remains unclear. From germline, CDR1 is MNHEY and CDR2 SMNVEV (reference sequence). Trimming removed 2 bases from V and 7 bases from J, with 17 bases in between. The CDR3 has 15 amino acids. The CDR3 loop is CASSLTERRIGGYTF. The CDR3 nucleotides read TGTGCCAGCAGTTTAACCGAACGGAGGATCGGTGGCTACACCTTC.

The chain is built from TRBV3-1 (or the pseudogene TRBV3-2) and TRBJ1-2; 8 bases fit TRBD1. Germline V lookup: CDR1 LGHDT, CDR2 YNNKEL (reference sequence). Germline trimming cut 4 bases from V and 4 bases from J; bases unmatched to any gene: 2. The CDR3 extends over 13 amino acids. The CDR3 loop reads CASSPDRVYGYTF. CDR3 bases: TGTGCCAGCAGCCCGGACAGGGTCTATGGCTACACCTTC.

The V gene is TRBV19, the J gene TRBJ1-3; the match to TRBD1 covers 7 bases. Germline CDR1 LNHDA, CDR2 SQIVND (reference sequence). V was pared by 7 bases and J by 0 bases, with 6 bases of the junction left unmatched. The CDR3 spans 15 residues. CDR3 region: CASIGDSRSGNTIYF. CDR3 DNA: TGTGCCAGTATCGGGGACAGCCGCTCTGGAAACACCATATATTTT.

The chain combines TRBV7-8 with TRBJ2-1, with TRBD2 identical over 7 bases. Germline CDR1 SGHVS, CDR2 FQNEAQ. The CDR3 length is 17 residues. V shed 3 bases, J shed 7 bases, and the junction held 15 bases outside the gene matches. The CDR3 loop is CASSFYYGGDVNNEQFF. In nucleotides, the CDR3 is TGTGCCAGCAGCTTTTATTATGGGGGGGACGTAAATAATGAGCAGTTCTTC.

The chain links TRBV5-1 to TRBJ1-2, with 7 bases that match TRBD1. After removal of 3 bases from V and 5 bases from J, the junction contained 4 bases not matched to a gene. CDR3 length: 13 amino acids. Germline CDR1 and CDR2: SGHRS and YFSETQ. The CDR3 DNA is TGCGCCAGCAGCTCGACAGGGACTTATGGCTACACCTTC. It encodes CASSSTGTYGYTF. The full variable domain, in which reference TRBV5-1 and TRBJ1-2 provide the parts outside the CDR3, is KAGVTQTPRYLIKTRGQQVTLSCSPISGHRSVSWYQQTPGQGLQFLFEYFSETQRNKGNFPGRFSGRQFSNSRSEMNVSTLELGDSALYLCASSSTGTYGYTFGSGTRLTVV.

This clone was seen more than once but under ten times. V and J are TRBV24-1 and TRBJ2-2; D remains ambiguous. CDR1 KGHDR and CDR2 SFDVKD come from the germline V gene. This CDR3 region has 13 residues. The V and J ends lost 6 bases and 8 bases respectively, with 12 bases between them. The CDR3 region is CATSLAAGGELFF. The CDR3 DNA is TGTGCCACCAGTCTGGCGGCCGGAGGGGAGCTGTTTTTT.

The chain uses TRBV19 and TRBJ1-5, with D possibly being TRBD1 (6 bases). Germline-derived CDR1 and CDR2 are LNHDA and SQIVND (reference sequence). V lost 8 bases, J lost 5 bases, and 16 bases lay in between. The CDR3 totals 14 residues. CDR3 bases: TGTGCCAGTGTCCCCGGGACAAACGATCAGCCCCAGCATTTT. This gives the protein CASVPGTNDQPQHF.

In this sample, this clone turned up a few times. J is TRBJ1-2 and V is TRBV7-2, with TRBD1 as a possible D gene (6 bases). The V gene lost 1 base and the J gene lost 2 bases, with 8 bases spanning the gap. The CDR3 is made up of 14 amino acids. From germline, CDR1 is SGHTA and CDR2 FQGNSA. CDR3 nucleotide sequence: TGTGCCAGCAGCTTAGGACAGGAGAACTATGGCTACACCTTC. Translating gives CASSLGQENYGYTF.

V and J are TRBV5-1 and TRBJ2-3; 10 nucleotides align to TRBD1. From germline, CDR1 is SGHRS and CDR2 YFSETQ. The CDR3 extends over 14 amino acids. V trimming: 4 bases; J trimming: 3 bases; junction bases outside the gene matches: 2. The CDR3 sequence: CASSVGQGTDTQYF. In DNA form, the CDR3 reads TGCGCCAGCAGCGTGGGACAGGGGACAGATACGCAGTATTTT.

This chain joins TRBV13 and TRBJ2-7; 8 bases match TRBD1. This CDR3 has 15 amino acids. J was trimmed by 3 bases and V by 5 bases; bases with no gene match: 9. CDR1 is PRHDT, CDR2 FYEKMQ, per germline (reference sequence). The CDR3 is CASSPGGLLSYEQYF. CDR3 bases: TGTGCCAGCAGCCCAGGGGGCCTCCTTAGCTACGAGCAGTACTTC.

This clone has a single count. V usage is TRBV30 and J usage is TRBJ2-5; possibly TRBD1 for D (6 bases). Trimming took off 0 bases at V and 0 bases at J, with 8 bases between the two ends. Germline lookup yields CDR1 GTSNPN and CDR2 SVGIG (reference sequence). The CDR3 has 14 residues. CDR3 nucleotides: TGTGCCTGGAGTGTAGGGGGTTACCAAGAGACCCAGTACTTC. It encodes CAWSVGGYQETQYF.

This clone was recorded a few times. V is TRBV2 and J is TRBJ2-1; possible D gene TRBD1, 5 bases. Germline CDR1 is SNHLY and CDR2 is FYNNEI. The CDR3 has 17 amino acids. V lost 5 bases to trimming and J lost 0 bases, with 17 bases between them. CDR3 DNA: TGTGCCAGCAGTCTAAGAGAACAGGCAAGCTCCTACAATGAGCAGTTCTTC. Translating it yields CASSLREQASSYNEQFF.

This clone appeared a few times. The rearrangement uses TRBV6-2 or TRBV6-3 and TRBJ2-3; D is unclear. Per germline, CDR1 MNHEY and CDR2 SVGEGT. V was clipped by 2 bases and J by 3 bases, with 3 bases between them. This CDR3 has 12 residues. CDR3 region: CASSYRTDTQYF. The CDR3 nucleotides are TGTGCCAGCAGTTACCGTACAGATACGCAGTATTTT.

About this clone itself: One junction end disagrees with the germline gene, perhaps due to a read error. This sequence joins TRBV7-7 and TRBJ2-5; TRBD2 matches at 11 bases. The CDR3 has 16 amino acids. CDR1 SSHAT and CDR2 FNYEAQ come from the germline V gene (reference sequence). The CDR3, as DNA: TGTGCTAGCAGCTTACTAGCGGGAGACCCGCAAGAGACCCAGTACTTC. Translation gives CASSLLAGDPQETQYF. The variable domain in full, with the rest retrieved from reference TRBV7-7 and TRBJ2-5, is GAGVSQSPRYKVTKRGQDVTLRCDPISSHATLYWYQQALGQGPEFLTYFNYEAQPDKSGLPSDRFSAERPEGSISTLTIQRTEQRDSAMYRCASSLLAGDPQETQYFGPGTRLLVL.